In its sample, the clone carrying this TCR beta chain is medium-sized. The CDR3 is made up of 15 amino acids. V lost 5 bases, J lost 5 bases, and 14 bases lay in between. Looked up from germline, CDR1 is SGDLS and CDR2 is YYNGEE. TCRdb analysed the 5' RACE reads with MiXCR anew, one entry per CDR3 protein. The profile shows almost 9,000 distinct CDR3 sequences, about a quarter of them singletons. The chain recombines TRBV9 with TRBJ1-6; a possible D gene is TRBD1 (5 bases). The receptor's source is a female donor with breast cancer. The specimen sequenced was naive CD4+ T cells sorted from a lymph node. Documented subset: naive CD4+ T cells, CD4+CD45RA+CD25-. The CDR3 region is CASRRAGADNSPLHF. The CDR3 nucleotides read TGTGCCAGCAGGCGTGCTGGGGCGGATAATTCACCCCTCCACTTT.